This TCR beta chain is drawn from a study of cytomegalovirus exposure and HLA in healthy donors. Study-wide context: Approximately 85 million unique TCRs from HLA-typed donors made up an early data release.

General study findings and limits: Previous analysis showed most TCR beta V segments were productive about 87% or about 30% of the time. In a later analysis, at a false discovery rate of 0.05, fewer than 20,000 TCR beta sequences matched HLA alleles.

This CDR3 region has 15 residues. Germline loops: CDR1 SGHAT, CDR2 FQNNGV. Trimming took 2 bases from V and 6 from J, leaving 16 bases between them. The PCR employed 60 Vbeta primers together with 13 Jbeta primers. Profiled with immunoSEQ multiplex PCR; TCRdb holds only in-frame clones, not every one. The data contain around 130,000 clones, 70% to 90% of them singletons. Of note for this clone: Antigen specificity is unknown.

This chain connects TRBV11-2 to TRBJ1-2, with D possibly being TRBD1 (6 bases). Specimen: PBMCs. The clonotype comes from a man aged 35 to 55 in good health and CMV-seronegative. The CDR3 DNA sequence: TGTGCCAGCAGCTTATCCCCACAGGGCAATGATGGCTACACCTTC. This encodes CASSLSPQGNDGYTF.